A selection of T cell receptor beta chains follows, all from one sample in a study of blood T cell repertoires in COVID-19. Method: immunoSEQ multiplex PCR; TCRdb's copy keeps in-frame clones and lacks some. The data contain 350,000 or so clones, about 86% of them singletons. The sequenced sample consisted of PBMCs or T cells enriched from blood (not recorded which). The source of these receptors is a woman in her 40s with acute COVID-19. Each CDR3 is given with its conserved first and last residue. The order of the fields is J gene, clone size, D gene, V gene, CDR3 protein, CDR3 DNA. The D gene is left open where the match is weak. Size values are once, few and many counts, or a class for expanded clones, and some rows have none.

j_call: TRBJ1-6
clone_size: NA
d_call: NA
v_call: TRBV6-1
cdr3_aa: CASSGSPGLNNSPLHF
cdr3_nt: TGTGCCAGCAGTGGAAGTCCGGGGTTAAATAATTCACCCCTCCACTTT

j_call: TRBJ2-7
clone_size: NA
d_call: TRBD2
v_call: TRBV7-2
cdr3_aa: CASSLEGLAGSYEQYF
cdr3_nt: TGTGCCAGCAGCCTAGAGGGACTAGCGGGCTCCTACGAGCAGTACTTC

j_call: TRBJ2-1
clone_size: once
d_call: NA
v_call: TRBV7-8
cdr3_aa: CASSLGNRGGEQFF
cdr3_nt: TGTGCCAGCAGCTTAGGGAACAGGGGGGGCGAGCAGTTCTTC

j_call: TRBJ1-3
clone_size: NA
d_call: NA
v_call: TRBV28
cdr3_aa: CASSSRGAGNTIYF
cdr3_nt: TGTGCCAGCTCATCCCGGGGGGCTGGAAACACCATATATTTT

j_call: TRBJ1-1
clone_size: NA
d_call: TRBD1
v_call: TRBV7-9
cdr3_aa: CASSPTRTDRGVRSEAFF
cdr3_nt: TGTGCCAGCAGCCCGACAAGAACGGACAGGGGAGTGAGGTCTGAAGCTTTCTTT

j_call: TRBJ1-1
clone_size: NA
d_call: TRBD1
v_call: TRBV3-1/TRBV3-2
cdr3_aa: CASRLTGMEAFF
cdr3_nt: TGTGCCAGCAGGTTGACAGGGATGGAAGCTTTCTTT

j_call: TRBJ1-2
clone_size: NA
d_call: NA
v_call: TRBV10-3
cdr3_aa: CATHSSGYTF
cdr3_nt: TGTGCCACCCACTCCTCGGGCTACACCTTC

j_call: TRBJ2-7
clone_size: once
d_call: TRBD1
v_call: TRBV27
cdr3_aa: CASSLRQGASYEQYF
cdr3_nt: TGTGCCAGCAGTTTAAGACAGGGGGCATCCTACGAGCAGTACTTC

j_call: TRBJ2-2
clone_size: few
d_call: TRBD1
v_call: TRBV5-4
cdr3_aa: CASSSGQGNTGELFF
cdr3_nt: TGTGCCAGCAGCTCCGGACAGGGGAACACCGGGGAGCTGTTTTTT

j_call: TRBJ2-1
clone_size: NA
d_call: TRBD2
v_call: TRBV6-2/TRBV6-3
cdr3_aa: CASSPLTSTNYNEQFF
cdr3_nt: TGTGCCAGCAGCCCACTGACTAGCACGAATTACAATGAGCAGTTCTTC

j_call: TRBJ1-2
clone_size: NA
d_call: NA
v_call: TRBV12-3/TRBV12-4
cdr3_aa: CASRGGNYGYTF
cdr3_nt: TGTGCCAGCAGGGGGGGAAACTATGGCTACACCTTC